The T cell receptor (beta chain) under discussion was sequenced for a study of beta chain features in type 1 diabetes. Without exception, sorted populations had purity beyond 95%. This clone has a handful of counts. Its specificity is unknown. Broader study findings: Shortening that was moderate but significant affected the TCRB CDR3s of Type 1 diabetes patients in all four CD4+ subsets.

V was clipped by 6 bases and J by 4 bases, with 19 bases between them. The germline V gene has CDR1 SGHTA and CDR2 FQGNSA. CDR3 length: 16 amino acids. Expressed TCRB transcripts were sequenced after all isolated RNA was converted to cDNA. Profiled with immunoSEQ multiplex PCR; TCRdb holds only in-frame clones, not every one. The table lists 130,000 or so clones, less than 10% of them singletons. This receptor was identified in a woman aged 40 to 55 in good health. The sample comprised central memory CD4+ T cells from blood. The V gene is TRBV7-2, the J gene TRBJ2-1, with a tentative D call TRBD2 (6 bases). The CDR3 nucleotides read TGTGCCAGCAGGCGTACAACTAGCCTTTGGTACAATGAGCAGTTCTTC. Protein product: CASRRTTSLWYNEQFF.